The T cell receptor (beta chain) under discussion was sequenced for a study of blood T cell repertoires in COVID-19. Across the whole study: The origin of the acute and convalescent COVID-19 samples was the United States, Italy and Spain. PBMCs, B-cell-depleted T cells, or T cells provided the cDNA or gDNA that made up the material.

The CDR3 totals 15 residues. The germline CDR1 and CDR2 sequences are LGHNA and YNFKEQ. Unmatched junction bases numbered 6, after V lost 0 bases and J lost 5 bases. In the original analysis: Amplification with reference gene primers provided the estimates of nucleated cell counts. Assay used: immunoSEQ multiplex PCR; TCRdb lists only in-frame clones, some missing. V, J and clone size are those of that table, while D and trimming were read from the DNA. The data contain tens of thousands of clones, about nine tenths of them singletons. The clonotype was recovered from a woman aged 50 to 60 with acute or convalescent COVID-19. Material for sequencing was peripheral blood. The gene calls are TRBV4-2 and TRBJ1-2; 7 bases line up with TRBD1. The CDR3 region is CASSQDQGGRYGYTF. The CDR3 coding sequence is TGTGCCAGCAGCCAAGATCAAGGGGGCCGGTATGGCTACACCTTC.